The text below deals with one TCR beta chain. The antigen remains unidentified. This record belongs to a study of identical twins. Each CDR3 protein gets one entry after TCRdb re-called the 5' RACE reads with MiXCR. This sample carries some 560,000 distinct CDR3 sequences, 9.6% of them seen once, and the ten largest clones take more than 2.5%. The study, taken as a whole, reports: Insertions were fewer in abundant cord blood beta clonotypes, whereas memory repertoires showed none of this pattern. Excess low generation probability was seen in twin-shared out-of-frame alpha sequences.

CDR3 length: 16 amino acids. The V end was cut by 1 base, the J end by 2 bases, with 13 bases between. Germline loops: CDR1 SGHVS, CDR2 FQNEAQ. These sequences were also reported in another study, on yellow fever vaccine responses in identical twins.

The sequencing sample was made of PBMCs. The origin of this receptor is a woman younger than 35 in good health. The rearrangement joins TRBV7-8 to TRBJ2-3; the D is unclear. CDR3 residues: CASSLVLSDDTDTQYF. CDR3 bases: TGTGCCAGCAGCTTAGTTTTGTCGGACGACACAGATACGCAGTATTTT.